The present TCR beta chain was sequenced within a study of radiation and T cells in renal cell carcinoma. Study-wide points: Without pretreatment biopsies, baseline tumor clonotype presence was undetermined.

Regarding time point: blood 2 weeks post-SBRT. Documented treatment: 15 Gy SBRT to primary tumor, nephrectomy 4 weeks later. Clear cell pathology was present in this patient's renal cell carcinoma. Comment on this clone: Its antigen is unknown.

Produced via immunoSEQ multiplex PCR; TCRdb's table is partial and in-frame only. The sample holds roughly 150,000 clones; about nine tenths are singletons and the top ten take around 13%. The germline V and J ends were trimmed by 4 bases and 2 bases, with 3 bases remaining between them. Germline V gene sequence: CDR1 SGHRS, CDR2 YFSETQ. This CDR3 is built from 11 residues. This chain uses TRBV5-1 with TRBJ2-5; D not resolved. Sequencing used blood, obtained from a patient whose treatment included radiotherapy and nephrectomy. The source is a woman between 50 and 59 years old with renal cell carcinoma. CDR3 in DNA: TGCGCCAGCAGCGATCAAGAGACCCAGTACTTC. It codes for CASSDQETQYF.